This T cell receptor beta chain was profiled in a study of CD8+CD57+ T cells in acquired aplastic anemia. Researchers used genomic DNA as the template to profile TCR beta VDJ and CDR3. MiXCR was run by TCRdb on the reads, yielding one entry per CDR3 protein. The data contain a few hundred thousand distinct CDR3 sequences, 45% to 70% of them seen just once; the ten biggest clones take up 7% to 9%. The germline V gene encodes CDR1 DFQATT and CDR2 SNEGSKA (reference sequence). The junction had 7 bases not matched to a gene; V was cut back by 3 bases and J by 2 bases. CDR3 length: 17 residues. This clonotype appeared a few times.

The chain links TRBV20-1 to TRBJ2-7, with 16 bases fitting TRBD2. The sequenced sample was sorted CD4+, CD8+, or CD8+CD57+ T cells (not recorded which) from PBMCs. The sequence was collected from a human donor with severe aplastic anemia or a healthy control (not recorded which). The CDR3 DNA follows: TGCAGTGCTAGGGGACTAGCGGGAGGGCGTCCCGCCTACGAGCAGTACTTC. Translation gives CSARGLAGGRPAYEQYF.